This T cell receptor beta chain was identified during a study of T cell changes during pregnancy in multiple sclerosis. CDR1 MDHEN and CDR2 SYDVKM come from the germline V gene. V lost 5 bases and J lost 3, with 10 bases in between. CDR3 length equals 13 residues. Method: immunoSEQ multiplex PCR; TCRdb's copy keeps in-frame clones and lacks some. Here the sample spans over 85,000 clones, less than 95% being singletons. The receptor comes from a female donor in good health, enrolled as a control in a pregnancy study. The sample in question was peripheral blood, obtained in the second trimester of pregnancy. This chain joins TRBV28 and TRBJ1-2; D gene ambiguous. The CDR3 coding sequence is TGTGCCAGCAGTCCCCCAGGCTACTATGGCTACACCTTC. Translating it yields CASSPPGYYGYTF.